These T cell receptor beta chains were read from a single sample in a study of blood T cell repertoires in COVID-19. Produced via immunoSEQ multiplex PCR; TCRdb's table is partial and in-frame only. The sample includes 300,000 to 400,000 clones, around nine tenths seen only once; the top ten take just over 7%. The sample consisted of peripheral blood. The receptor set was obtained from a woman aged 55-75 years with COVID-19, enrolled during active disease. CDR3s include the opening cysteine and the closing phenylalanine or tryptophan. The D gene is left open where the match is weak. Expanded clones are given a class, and other clones once, few, many or no size at all.

J	D	size	V	DNA	CDR3
TRBJ2-2	NA	NA	TRBV7-3	TGTGCCAGCAGCTTAACCGGTAACACCGGGGAGCTGTTTTTT	CASSLTGNTGELFF
TRBJ1-2	TRBD1	NA	TRBV7-9	TGTGCCAGCCTCCCAATACAGGGGTCTAACTATGGCTACACCTTC	CASLPIQGSNYGYTF
TRBJ2-2	NA	once	TRBV13	TGTGCCAGCAGCTTGCGGGGAGCCGGGGAGCTGTTTTTT	CASSLRGAGELFF
TRBJ2-7	TRBD1	NA	TRBV7-9	TGTGCCAGCAGCCCGCAGACAGGGATCTACGAGCAGTACTTC	CASSPQTGIYEQYF
TRBJ1-1	NA	NA	TRBV10-2	TGCGCCAGCAGTGATACCCCGGGTATGAACACTGAAGCTTTCTTT	CASSDTPGMNTEAFF
TRBJ1-3	NA	NA	TRBV18	TGTGCCAGCTCACCAATGCAGGAATCGAACACCATATATTTT	CASSPMQESNTIYF
TRBJ1-6	TRBD1	NA	TRBV4-1	TGCGCCAGCAGCCCTGGACAGGGTCGACCACCCCTCCACTTT	CASSPGQGRPPLHF
TRBJ2-7	NA	NA	TRBV7-8	TGTGCCAGCAGCTTAGGGGTATCTAGAGGTTACGAGCAGTACTTC	CASSLGVSRGYEQYF
TRBJ1-2	NA	NA	TRBV29-1	TGCAGCGTTGAGTTCAGTGATAACTATGGCTACACCTTC	CSVEFSDNYGYTF
TRBJ2-5	TRBD2	NA	TRBV5-1	TGCGCCAGCAGCTGGGGGACTAGCGGGACCGAGACCCAGTACTTC	CASSWGTSGTETQYF
TRBJ1-4	TRBD1	once	TRBV27	TGTGCCAGCAGGACCTTCCGGGACAGAAATGAAAAACTGTTTTTT	CASRTFRDRNEKLFF
TRBJ2-7	TRBD1	NA	TRBV6-1	TGTGCCAGCAGTGAACGTACAGGGGGCGCAGAGTACTTC	CASSERTGGAEYF
TRBJ2-7	TRBD1	NA	TRBV2	TGTGCCAGCAGGGACGGACAGGGCTACGAGCAGTACTTC	CASRDGQGYEQYF
TRBJ1-3	NA	few	TRBV2	TGTGCCAGCAAGCAGGGGCCTTCTACTGGAAACACCATATATTTT	CASKQGPSTGNTIYF
TRBJ2-5	NA	NA	TRBV5-1	TGCGCCAGCAGCCTTAGTACCCTAGGGGCTCTGGAGACCCAGTACTTC	CASSLSTLGALETQYF
TRBJ2-3	NA	NA	TRBV29-1	TGCAGCGTTGAAGACGGTGTTTTTACAGATACGCAGTATTTT	CSVEDGVFTDTQYF
TRBJ1-1	NA	NA	TRBV24-1	NA	CATSDLEREEMNTEAFF
TRBJ2-7	NA	NA	TRBV2	TGTGCCAGCAGGGGACTGGCCTCCTTCTACGAGCAGTACTTC	CASRGLASFYEQYF
TRBJ2-3	NA	NA	TRBV30	TGTGCCTGGAGTCCGGGGAGCACAGATACGCAGTATTTT	CAWSPGSTDTQYF
TRBJ2-5	NA	few	TRBV29-1	TGCAGCGTTGAATTGAGACAGCAAGAGACCCAGTACTTC	CSVELRQQETQYF
TRBJ1-2	NA	NA	TRBV6-1	TGTGCCAGCAGTGAAGCTCCAGACAGCTACTATGGCTACACCTTC	CASSEAPDSYYGYTF
TRBJ2-7	TRBD2	NA	TRBV3-1/TRBV3-2	TGTGCCAGCAGCCCCTTTAGCGGGGACTACGAGCAGTACTTC	CASSPFSGDYEQYF
TRBJ2-1	NA	NA	TRBV15	TGTGCCACCACCGGATTCGCCGGGAGCTCCTACAATGAGCAGTTCTTC	CATTGFAGSSYNEQFF
TRBJ2-5	TRBD2	NA	TRBV5-1	TGCGCCAGCGCTACTCTAGCGGGGGAAGAGACCCAGTACTTC	CASATLAGEETQYF
TRBJ1-1	NA	NA	TRBV7-3	TGTGCCAGCAGACCAATCGGCAGGGGGAACACTGAAGCTTTCTTT	CASRPIGRGNTEAFF
TRBJ1-5	NA	NA	TRBV28	TGTGCCAGCAGTTTTGAGGGTCCGCCGCCTCAGCCCCAGCATTTT	CASSFEGPPPQPQHF
TRBJ1-6	NA	NA	TRBV30	TGTGCCGCAGGCCCTCGACCGGGATTCTATAATTCACCCCTCCACTTT	CAAGPRPGFYNSPLHF